A selection of T cell receptor beta chains follows, all from one sample in a study of neurological immune-mediated disorders. MiXCR, applied by TCRdb to the 5' RACE reads, yields one record per CDR3 protein. Of over 65,000 distinct CDR3 sequences detected, roughly 9.5% appear once; the ten largest clones hold 1.5% to 2%. Specimen: PBMCs. These receptors were taken from a man in his fifties or sixties in good health. Each CDR3 is given with its conserved first and last residue. The D gene is left open where the match is weak. The size of a clone is reported for some rows only, either as once, few or many, or as a class for expanded clones.

TRBV11-1,TRBJ2-3,-,many,CASSTPRVNTQYF,TGTGCCAGCAGTACCCCCCGGGTGAATACGCAGTATTTT
TRBV20-1,TRBJ1-5,-,many,CSARDLRGTQPQHF,TGCAGTGCTAGAGACTTAAGGGGAACTCAGCCCCAGCATTTT
TRBV7-8,TRBJ1-1,-,many,CASTPLNTEAFF,TGTGCCAGCACCCCATTGAACACTGAAGCTTTCTTT
TRBV5-1,TRBJ1-2,-,many,CASSVAKGYGYTF,TGCGCCAGCAGCGTGGCCAAGGGCTATGGCTACACCTTC
TRBV5-1,TRBJ1-6,TRBD1,many,CASSLGQGVGDSPLHF,TGCGCCAGCAGCTTGGGACAGGGGGTCGGAGATTCACCCCTCCACTTT
TRBV7-3,TRBJ2-1,TRBD2,-,CASSFPGLADLRNEQFF,TGTGCCAGCAGCTTCCCGGGACTAGCGGATTTGAGGAATGAGCAGTTCTTC
TRBV5-5,TRBJ1-5,TRBD1,many,CASRLTGDQPQHF,TGTGCCAGCAGGTTGACAGGGGATCAGCCCCAGCATTTT
TRBV27,TRBJ2-3,TRBD2,many,CASSLWLAGDPDTQYF,TGTGCCAGCAGTTTATGGCTGGCGGGAGACCCAGATACGCAGTATTTT
TRBV5-1,TRBJ2-3,TRBD1,few,CASSPATGGMDTQYF,TGCGCCAGCAGCCCGGCCACAGGGGGTATGGATACGCAGTATTTT
TRBV5-1,TRBJ2-5,-,few,CASNLFPGEQETQYF,TGCGCCAGCAACTTATTTCCGGGGGAACAAGAGACCCAGTACTTC
TRBV7-9,TRBJ2-3,TRBD1,many,CASSQGAADTQYF,TGTGCCAGCAGCCAGGGGGCTGCAGATACGCAGTATTTT
TRBV20-1,TRBJ2-3,TRBD1,many,CSARDSVRQGAADTQYF,TGCAGTGCTAGAGATTCAGTGCGGCAGGGGGCAGCAGATACGCAGTATTTT
TRBV6-5,TRBJ2-1,-,many,CASSPASLRWNEQFF,TGTGCCAGCAGTCCCGCCTCCTTACGTTGGAATGAGCAGTTCTTC
TRBV5-1,TRBJ2-1,TRBD2,many,CASSWTGELAGVNEQFF,TGCGCCAGCAGCTGGACAGGGGAACTAGCGGGGGTGAATGAGCAGTTCTTC
TRBV7-2,TRBJ2-4,TRBD2,many,CASSSGQTGTSGRSNIQYF,TGTGCCAGCAGCTCCGGACAGACCGGGACTAGCGGGAGATCGAACATTCAGTACTTC
TRBV24-1,TRBJ2-1,-,many,CATSDMGESSYNEQFF,TGTGCCACCAGTGATATGGGGGAAAGCTCCTACAATGAGCAGTTCTTC
TRBV20-1,TRBJ1-2,-,many,CRAAERESNYGYTF,TGCAGGGCCGCCGAGAGGGAGTCCAACTATGGCTACACCTTC
TRBV12-3/TRBV12-4,TRBJ1-4,TRBD1,many,CASSSALTGEEKLFF,TGTGCCAGCAGTTCGGCCCTGACAGGGGAAGAAAAACTGTTTTTT
TRBV5-1,TRBJ2-1,-,many,CASSLGGSYSYNEQFF,TGCGCCAGCAGCTTGGGAGGCAGCTACTCCTACAATGAGCAGTTCTTC
TRBV12-3/TRBV12-4,TRBJ1-5,-,many,CASRGNGDQPQHF,TGTGCCAGCAGAGGGAATGGAGATCAGCCCCAGCATTTT
TRBV20-1,TRBJ2-3,-,-,CSASREDTQYF,TGCAGTGCTAGCCGAGAAGATACGCAGTATTTT
TRBV11-2,TRBJ2-2,TRBD1,many,CASRPQGASTGELFF,TGTGCCAGCAGGCCACAGGGGGCGTCCACCGGGGAGCTGTTTTTT
TRBV7-2,TRBJ2-5,-,many,CASSFRGGETQYF,TGTGCCAGCAGCTTCAGGGGAGGCGAGACCCAGTACTTC
TRBV7-9,TRBJ2-7,-,many,CASSVTGNSYEQYF,TGTGCCAGCAGCGTAACAGGGAATTCCTACGAGCAGTACTTC
TRBV12-3/TRBV12-4,TRBJ2-1,-,many,CASSALSSYNEQFF,TGTGCCAGCAGCGCCCTAAGCTCCTACAATGAGCAGTTCTTC
TRBV30,TRBJ2-7,TRBD2,many,CAWSYSGGYEQYF,TGTGCCTGGAGTTACAGCGGGGGTTACGAGCAGTACTTC
TRBV15,TRBJ2-3,-,many,CATSRGGHTSTDTQYF,TGTGCCACCAGCAGAGGAGGACACACTAGCACAGATACGCAGTATTTT
TRBV14,TRBJ2-3,TRBD1,many,CASSQRTGNTDTQYF,TGTGCCAGCAGCCAAAGGACAGGGAACACAGATACGCAGTATTTT
TRBV3-1,TRBJ2-1,TRBD2,many,CASSPLRGGADGEQFF,TGTGCCAGCAGCCCCCTTCGGGGGGGGGCTGATGGTGAGCAGTTCTTC
TRBV6-1,TRBJ2-5,TRBD1,-,CASSEDSGTGETQYF,TGTGCCAGCAGTGAAGACTCCGGGACAGGAGAGACCCAGTACTTC
TRBV7-2,TRBJ2-3,-,many,CASSLQDTQYF,TGTGCCAGCAGCTTACAAGATACGCAGTATTTT